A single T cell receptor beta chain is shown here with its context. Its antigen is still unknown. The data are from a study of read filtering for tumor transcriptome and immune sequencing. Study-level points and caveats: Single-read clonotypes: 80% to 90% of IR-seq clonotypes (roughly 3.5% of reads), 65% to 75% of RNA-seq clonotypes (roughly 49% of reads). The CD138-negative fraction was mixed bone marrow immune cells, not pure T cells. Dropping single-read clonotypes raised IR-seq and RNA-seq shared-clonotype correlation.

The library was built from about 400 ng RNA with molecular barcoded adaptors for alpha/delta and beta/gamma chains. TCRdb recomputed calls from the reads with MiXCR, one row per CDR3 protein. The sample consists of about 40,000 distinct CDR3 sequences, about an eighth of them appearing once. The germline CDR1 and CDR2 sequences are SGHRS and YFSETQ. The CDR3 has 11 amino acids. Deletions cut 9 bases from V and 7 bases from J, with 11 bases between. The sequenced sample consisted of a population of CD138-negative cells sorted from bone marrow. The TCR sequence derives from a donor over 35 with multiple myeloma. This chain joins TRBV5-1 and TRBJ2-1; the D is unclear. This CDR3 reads CANATDNEQFF. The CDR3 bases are TGCGCCAACGCAACCGATAATGAGCAGTTCTTC.